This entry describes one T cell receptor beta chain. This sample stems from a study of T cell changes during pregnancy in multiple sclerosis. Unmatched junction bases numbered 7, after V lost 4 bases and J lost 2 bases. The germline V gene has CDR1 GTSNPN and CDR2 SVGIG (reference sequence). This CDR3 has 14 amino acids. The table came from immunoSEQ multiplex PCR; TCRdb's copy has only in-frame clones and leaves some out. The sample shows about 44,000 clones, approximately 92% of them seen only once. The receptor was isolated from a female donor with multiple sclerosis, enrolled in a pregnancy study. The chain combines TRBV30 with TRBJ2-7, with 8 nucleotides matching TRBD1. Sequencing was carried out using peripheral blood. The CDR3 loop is CAWTLGQGPYEQYF. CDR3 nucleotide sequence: TGTGCCTGGACCTTAGGACAGGGCCCCTACGAGCAGTACTTC.